Listed below are T cell receptor beta chains from one sample, sequenced in a study of blood T cell repertoires in COVID-19. Using immunoSEQ multiplex PCR, the repertoire was profiled, and TCRdb retains in-frame clones only, with some absent. The sample gives around 150,000 clones, 92% of which show up once; about 4.8% is in the top ten. The sample comprised peripheral blood. These receptors were taken from a man in his thirties or forties with COVID-19, enrolled during active disease. The CDR3 runs from the conserved cysteine through the conserved F or W. Each record gives: CDR3 DNA, CDR3 protein, V gene, D gene, J gene, clone size. D genes are given only for firm matches. Clone size is stated in some rows and not others, as once, few, many or a class when expanded.

TGTGCCAGCAGTTTATCGGGAGGGAGCTCCTACAATGAGCAGTTCTTC CASSLSGGSSYNEQFF TRBV27 TRBD2 TRBJ2-1 NA
TGTGCCAGCAGCTCCGGGACAGGGGGTTTTTTTGCAACTAATGAAAAACTGTTTTTT CASSSGTGGFFATNEKLFF TRBV5-6 TRBD1 TRBJ1-4 NA
TGTGCCAGCAGCGTAGGAACTAGCGGATACAATGAGCAGTTCTTC CASSVGTSGYNEQFF TRBV9 TRBD2 TRBJ2-1 NA
TGTGCCATCAGTGACCCGGGACAGGGGGGCTACACCTTC CAISDPGQGGYTF TRBV10-3 TRBD1 TRBJ1-2 NA
TGTGCCAGCAGCCAAGGAGGCTACGAGCAGTACTTC CASSQGGYEQYF TRBV3-1/TRBV3-2 NA TRBJ2-7 NA
TGTGCCAGCAGCTTAGTAGGAGGACAGGGACGTAATGAGCAGTTCTTC CASSLVGGQGRNEQFF TRBV7-2 TRBD1 TRBJ2-1 NA
TGTGCCAGCAGTGAAGTGCGAGGATCTCAAGAGACCCAGTACTTC CASSEVRGSQETQYF TRBV6-1 NA TRBJ2-5 once
TGTGCCAGCAGCTTGGAGCATACGCAGTATTTT CASSLEHTQYF TRBV3-1/TRBV3-2 NA TRBJ2-3 NA
TGTGCCAGCAGCCAAAGCGGGAGAGCCACAGATACGCAGTATTTT CASSQSGRATDTQYF TRBV9 TRBD2 TRBJ2-3 NA
TGCGCCAGTCTCAGGGGGCTAATCACAGATACGCAGTATTTT CASLRGLITDTQYF TRBV10-2 TRBD1 TRBJ2-3 NA
TGTGCCAGCAGCCAGGACCCGGGACAGCCCTATGGCTACACCTTC CASSQDPGQPYGYTF TRBV4-2 TRBD1 TRBJ1-2 medium-sized
TGTGCCAGCACCTCTCGGGAGGGCCGGAATGAGCAGTTCTTC CASTSREGRNEQFF TRBV2 TRBD2 TRBJ2-1 NA
TGTGCCAGCAGCCTTCTAGGACAGGGGGCTATGGAAAAACTGTTTTTT CASSLLGQGAMEKLFF TRBV7-2 TRBD1 TRBJ1-4 NA
TGTGCCAGCAGCTCGCAGACTAGCTCCTACGAGCAGTACTTC CASSSQTSSYEQYF TRBV7-2 NA TRBJ2-7 NA
TGTGCCAGCAGTTACCCGGGACAGGTGGGAGACGAGCAGTACTTC CASSYPGQVGDEQYF TRBV6-5 TRBD1 TRBJ2-7 NA
TGTGCCAGCAGCCCCTGGACACCTCAAGAGACCCAGTACTTC CASSPWTPQETQYF TRBV3-1/TRBV3-2 NA TRBJ2-5 once
TGTGCCAGCAGCCCTAAAATCTCCTACGAGCAGTACTTC CASSPKISYEQYF TRBV9 NA TRBJ2-7 NA
TGTGCCAGCAGAATAGGCAGGGGGCTCAGGGAGCAGTACTTC CASRIGRGLREQYF TRBV7-2 TRBD1 TRBJ2-7 NA
TGTGCCAGCTCGTTAGCTACTAGCGTTGAGACCCAGTACTTC CASSLATSVETQYF TRBV18 TRBD2 TRBJ2-5 NA
TGTGCCAGCAGCCAGGGGACTAGCGGAATGAGGTACGAGCAGTACTTC CASSQGTSGMRYEQYF TRBV3-1/TRBV3-2 TRBD2 TRBJ2-7 NA
TGTGCCAGCACCGGACAGGGGGCGGTTGAAGCTTTCTTT CASTGQGAVEAFF TRBV6-6 TRBD1 TRBJ1-1 NA
TGTGCCAGCAGGGGGGGACAGGGCAATCAGCCCCAGCATTTT CASRGGQGNQPQHF TRBV2 TRBD1 TRBJ1-5 NA
TGTGCCAGCAGCTTGAGAATAGCACGAAATGCGGAGACCCAGTACTTC CASSLRIARNAETQYF TRBV5-4 NA TRBJ2-5 NA
TGCGCCAGCAGCCAATCGGACAGGGGGAACACAGATACGCAGTATTTT CASSQSDRGNTDTQYF TRBV4-3 TRBD1 TRBJ2-3 NA
TGCGCCAGCAGCCTGACAGGGATGAACACTGAAGCTTTCTTT CASSLTGMNTEAFF TRBV5-1 TRBD1 TRBJ1-1 few
TGCGCCAGCAGCCAAGTTAGACAGGGAGTACCAACTAATGAAAAACTGTTTTTT CASSQVRQGVPTNEKLFF TRBV4-3 TRBD1 TRBJ1-4 NA
TGTGCCAGTAGACTTATAGCGGGGGCGACCTACGAGCAGTACTTC CASRLIAGATYEQYF TRBV19 TRBD2 TRBJ2-7 few
TGTGCCAGCAGCTACTCAGGGGGAGGTGGAAACACCATATATTTT CASSYSGGGGNTIYF TRBV7-2 TRBD1 TRBJ1-3 NA
TGTGCCAGCAGCCACCCTCAGGGAAATAGCAATCAGCCCCAGCATTTT CASSHPQGNSNQPQHF TRBV7-8 NA TRBJ1-5 NA
TGCGCCAGCAGCCGGACAGGAAAGTACAATGAGCAGTTCTTC CASSRTGKYNEQFF TRBV5-1 TRBD1 TRBJ2-1 once
TGCGCCAGCAGCCAAGATTACAGGGGGAACACTGAAGCTTTCTTT CASSQDYRGNTEAFF TRBV4-3 TRBD1 TRBJ1-1 NA
TGCGCCAGCAGCCAGGCGGCAGGGGGCACAGGGGCTTTCTTT CASSQAAGGTGAFF TRBV5-1 TRBD1 TRBJ1-1 NA
TGCGCCAGCAGCCAAGATCCTACCTGGGGGGGTAATGAGCAGTTCTTC CASSQDPTWGGNEQFF TRBV4-3 TRBD2 TRBJ2-1 NA
TGTGCCAGCAGCTTATTGAGTCAGCCCCAGCATTTT CASSLLSQPQHF TRBV7-9 NA TRBJ1-5 NA
TGTGCCAGCAGCCCTAATGGCGCAGGGCGAACCTACGAGCAGTACTTC CASSPNGAGRTYEQYF TRBV3-1/TRBV3-2 NA TRBJ2-7 NA
TGTGCCAGCTCACCGCGGGACTCACAAGGAAGCTATGGCTACACCTTC CASSPRDSQGSYGYTF TRBV18 NA TRBJ1-2 NA
TGTGCCAGCTCCTTTGGGTTAGAGGGTGAAGCTTTCTTT CASSFGLEGEAFF TRBV18 NA TRBJ1-1 NA
TGTGCCAGCTCACTTTTTGATAGTGCAACTAATGAAAAACTGTTTTTT CASSLFDSATNEKLFF TRBV18 NA TRBJ1-4 NA
TGTGCCACCAGCATTGGACAGGAATATGGCTACACCTTC CATSIGQEYGYTF TRBV15 TRBD1 TRBJ1-2 NA
TGTGCCATCAGTGACAGTAACTATGGCTACACCTTC CAISDSNYGYTF TRBV10-3 NA TRBJ1-2 NA
TGTGCCAGCAGCACCCCCGGGACAGGGACCTACGAGCAGTACTTC CASSTPGTGTYEQYF TRBV5-6 TRBD1 TRBJ2-7 few
TGTGCCAGCAGTCCCCCGGGAAGGGTCGACACTGAAGCTTTCTTT CASSPPGRVDTEAFF TRBV28 NA TRBJ1-1 NA
TGTGCCAGCAGCCCCTCGGGACAGCCCTTTGAGCAGTTCTTC CASSPSGQPFEQFF TRBV14 TRBD1 TRBJ2-1 NA
TGCGCCAGCAGCCCCGGAGCGGGGGTAACCTACGAGCAGTACTTC CASSPGAGVTYEQYF TRBV4-1 TRBD2 TRBJ2-7 NA
TGCGCCAGCAGCCCAAAGCCGGGACTAGCGGGAAACAATGAGCAGTTCTTC CASSPKPGLAGNNEQFF TRBV10-2 TRBD2 TRBJ2-1 NA
TGTGCCAGCAGTTTCCCTAGCGGGGGACTCTCCTACAATGAGCAGTTCTTC CASSFPSGGLSYNEQFF TRBV27 TRBD2 TRBJ2-1 many
TGTGCCAGCAGTGGAGTGACAGGGCGCGACACTGAAGCTTTCTTT CASSGVTGRDTEAFF TRBV25-1 TRBD1 TRBJ1-1 NA
TGTGCCAGTACCGATAGCGGTGACTATGGCTACACCTTC CASTDSGDYGYTF TRBV19 NA TRBJ1-2 NA
TGTGCCAGCAGCACCCCCAGCGGGGGAATATACAATGAGCAGTTCTTC CASSTPSGGIYNEQFF TRBV9 TRBD2 TRBJ2-1 NA
TGTGCCAGCAGTTATAGGGGGTACAGGGGGACTGAAGCTTTCTTT CASSYRGYRGTEAFF TRBV6-5 TRBD1 TRBJ1-1 NA
TGTGCCATCAGTGATGGAACAGGGGGCAGGGCCCAGTACTTC CAISDGTGGRAQYF TRBV10-3 TRBD1 TRBJ2-5 NA
TGTGCCAGCTCACTATCGGGACAGGGGCGAAATGAGCAGTTCTTC CASSLSGQGRNEQFF TRBV18 TRBD1 TRBJ2-1 NA
TGTGCCAGCAGCCAAGCTCAGGGGGGAAACTATAATTCACCCCTCCACTTT CASSQAQGGNYNSPLHF TRBV14 TRBD1 TRBJ1-6 NA